This section outlines one TCR beta chain sequence together with its context. These data come from a study of T cells after somatic rescue of genetic block. Libraries were prepared by immunoSEQ multiplex PCR; TCRdb keeps only in-frame clonotypes and omits some of them. Among approximately 71,000 clones, 85% to 95% were seen once, and the ten largest hold 2.9%. The CDR3 covers 12 residues. Per the germline V gene, CDR1 is SGHDT and CDR2 is YYEEEE. V dropped 0 bases and J dropped 8 bases, with 8 bases sitting between them. The sample comprised peripheral blood mononuclear cells (PBMCs). This clonotype was obtained from a man between 40 and 49 years old. The genes are TRBV5-6 and TRBJ1-2, with D maybe TRBD1 (5 bases). DNA of the CDR3: TGTGCCAGCAGCTTGGGGCAGGGAGGCTACACCTTC. Encoded protein: CASSLGQGGYTF. Variable domain in full (rest from reference TRBV5-6 and TRBJ1-2): DAGVTQSPTHLIKTRGQQVTLRCSPKSGHDTVSWYQQALGQGPQFIFQYYEEEERQRGNFPDRFSGHQFPNYSSELNVNALLLGDSALYLCASSLGQGGYTFGSGTRLTVV.